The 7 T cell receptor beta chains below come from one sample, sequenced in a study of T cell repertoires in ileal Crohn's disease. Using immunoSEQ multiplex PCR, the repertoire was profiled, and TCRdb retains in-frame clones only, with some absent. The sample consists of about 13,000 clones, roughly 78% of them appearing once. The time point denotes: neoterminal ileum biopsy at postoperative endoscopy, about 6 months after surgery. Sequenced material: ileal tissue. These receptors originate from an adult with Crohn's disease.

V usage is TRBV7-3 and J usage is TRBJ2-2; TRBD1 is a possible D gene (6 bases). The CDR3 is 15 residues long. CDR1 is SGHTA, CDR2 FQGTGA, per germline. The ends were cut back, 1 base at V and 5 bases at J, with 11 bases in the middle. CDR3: CASSLRQGSTGELFF. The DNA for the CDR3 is TGTGCCAGCAGCTTAAGGCAGGGGTCAACCGGGGAGCTGTTTTTT.

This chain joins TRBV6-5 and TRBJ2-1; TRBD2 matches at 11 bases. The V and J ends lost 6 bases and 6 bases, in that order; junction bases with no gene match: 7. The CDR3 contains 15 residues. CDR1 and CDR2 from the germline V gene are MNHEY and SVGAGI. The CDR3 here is CASSQASGGTNEQFF. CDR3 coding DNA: TGTGCCAGCAGCCAAGCTAGCGGGGGGACCAATGAGCAGTTCTTC.

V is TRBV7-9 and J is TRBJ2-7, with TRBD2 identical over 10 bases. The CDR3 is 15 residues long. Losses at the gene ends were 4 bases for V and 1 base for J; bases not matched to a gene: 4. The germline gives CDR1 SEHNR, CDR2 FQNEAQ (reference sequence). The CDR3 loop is CASSSSGRASYEQYF. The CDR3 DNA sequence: TGTGCCAGCAGCTCGAGCGGGAGGGCATCCTACGAGCAGTACTTC.

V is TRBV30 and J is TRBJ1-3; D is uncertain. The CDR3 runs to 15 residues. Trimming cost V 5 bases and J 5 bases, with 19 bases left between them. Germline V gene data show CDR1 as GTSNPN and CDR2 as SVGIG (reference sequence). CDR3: CAWGWAGDNRNTIYF. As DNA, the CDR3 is TGTGCCTGGGGCTGGGCAGGCGATAACCGAAACACCATATATTTT.

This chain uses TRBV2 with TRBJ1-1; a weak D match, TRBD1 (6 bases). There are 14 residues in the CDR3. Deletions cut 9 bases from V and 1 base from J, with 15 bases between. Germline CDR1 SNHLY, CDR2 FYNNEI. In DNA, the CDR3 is TGTGCCAGAGGGGGGGGGCGTGGGAACACTGAAGCTTTCTTT. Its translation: CARGGGRGNTEAFF. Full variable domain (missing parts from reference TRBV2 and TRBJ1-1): EPEVTQTPSHQVTQMGQEVILRCVPISNHLYFYWYRQILGQKVEFLVSFYNNEISEKSEIFDDQFSVERPDGSNFTLKIRSTKLEDSAMYFCARGGGRGNTEAFFGQGTRLTVV.

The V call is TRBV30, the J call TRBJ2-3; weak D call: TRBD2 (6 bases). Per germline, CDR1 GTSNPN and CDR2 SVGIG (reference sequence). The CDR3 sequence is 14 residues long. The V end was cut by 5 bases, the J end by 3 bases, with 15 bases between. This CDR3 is CAWSLAPKTDTQYF. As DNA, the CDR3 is TGTGCCTGGTCTCTAGCGCCTAAGACAGATACGCAGTATTTT.

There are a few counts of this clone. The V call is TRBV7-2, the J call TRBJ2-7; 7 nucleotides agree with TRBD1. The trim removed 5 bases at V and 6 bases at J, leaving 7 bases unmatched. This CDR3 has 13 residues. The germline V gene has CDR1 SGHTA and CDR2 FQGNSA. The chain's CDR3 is CASSLYRGIEQYF. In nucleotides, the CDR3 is TGTGCCAGCAGCCTTTACAGGGGAATCGAGCAGTACTTC.